The 10 T cell receptor beta chains presented below share a single source sample, sequenced in a study of neoadjuvant anti-PD-1 for oral cavity cancer. As to time point: after neoadjuvant nivolumab, at surgical resection. Profiling relied on immunoSEQ multiplex PCR, and the TCRdb table lists in-frame clones only, not all of them. The table records approximately 9,600 clones, approximately 68% of them present only once. The sequences come from PBMCs, collected after nivolumab (anti-PD-1) treatment. These receptors were obtained from a person between 40 and 85 years old with oral cavity squamous cell carcinoma.

This clone was counted once. The chain is built from TRBV28 and TRBJ1-5; 7 positions agree with TRBD1. The J segment lost 7 bases and the V segment lost 5 bases, leaving 14 bases of the junction unmatched. CDR3 length: 16 amino acids. Germline CDR1 reads MDHEN; CDR2 reads SYDVKM. CDR3 nucleotide sequence: TGTGCCAGCAGTCCCAGATTGCAGGGGGGGAACCAGCCCCAGCATTTT. Translated, it gives CASSPRLQGGNQPQHF. The full variable domain, in which reference TRBV28 and TRBJ1-5 provide the parts outside the CDR3, is DVKVTQSSRYLVKRTGEKVFLECVQDMDHENMFWYRQDPGLGLRLIYFSYDVKMKEKGDIPEGYSVSREKKERFSLILESASTNQTSMYLCASSPRLQGGNQPQHFGDGTRLSIL.

The chain recombines TRBV14 with TRBJ2-7; possible D gene TRBD2, 7 bases. The V end was cut by 3 bases, the J end by 6 bases, with 18 bases between. CDR3 length equals 15 residues. In germline, CDR1 is SGHDN, CDR2 FVKESK. The DNA for the CDR3 is TGTGCCAGCAGCCATAGGAGGGGGGGGACCGCCGAGCAGTACTTC. As protein: CASSHRRGGTAEQYF.

The rearrangement links TRBV6-6 to TRBJ2-3; unclear D gene. The CDR3 spans 14 residues. CDR1 and CDR2 from the germline V gene are MNHNY and SVGAGI (reference sequence). The V end lost 2 bases, the J end lost 4 bases, and 10 bases lay between the germline ends. CDR3 in DNA: TGTGCCAGCAGTTACGATTCCCCTCCAGATACGCAGTATTTT. This encodes CASSYDSPPDTQYF.

The V call is TRBV11-2, the J call TRBJ1-3; D remains ambiguous. Germline V gives CDR1 SGHAT, CDR2 FQNNGV. V lost 5 bases to trimming and J lost 3 bases, with 8 bases between them. The CDR3 totals 13 residues. The CDR3 is CASSPFYGNTIYF. The CDR3, as DNA: TGTGCCAGCAGCCCATTCTATGGAAACACCATATATTTT.

This sequence joins TRBV1 and TRBJ1-6; the table's TRBD1 call for D was not verified on the DNA. TRBV1 is a documented pseudogene. The CDR3 sequence is 18 residues long. CDR3 nucleotides: TGCACCAGCGGAAAGACAAACCCCCGTCCCTTTCGTAATTCACCCCTCCACTTT. Its protein is CTSGKTNPRPFRNSPLHF.

The chain employs TRBV7-6 and TRBJ2-2; D possibly corresponds to TRBD2 (5 bases). This CDR3 spans 15 amino acids. Trimming cost V 4 bases and J 4 bases, with 13 bases left between them. CDR1 and CDR2 from the germline V gene are SGHVS and FNYEAQ. CDR3 region: CASSSPSGSTGELFF. The CDR3 region has the DNA TGTGCCAGCAGCTCCCCCAGCGGATCCACCGGGGAGCTGTTTTTT.

In its sample, this clone was seen a few times. This chain joins TRBV5-8 and TRBJ1-1; D is uncertain. V gave up 4 bases and J gave up 4 bases, with 14 bases separating them. CDR3 length: 14 residues. CDR1 is SGHTS, CDR2 YDEGEE, per germline. CDR3 nucleotide sequence: TGTGCCAGCAGCCCTGAATTGCGGCTCACTGAAGCTTTCTTT. As protein: CASSPELRLTEAFF.

The table lists this clone with a few counts. This rearrangement joins TRBV4-1 to TRBJ1-6, with TRBD1 matching 7 bases. The CDR3 has 16 residues. Germline values: CDR1 MGHRA, CDR2 YSYEKL. The ends lost 0 bases at V and 8 bases at J; junction bases unmatched: 7. The chain's CDR3 is CASSQDLGQVHSPLHF. CDR3 DNA sequence: TGCGCCAGCAGCCAAGATCTCGGACAGGTCCATTCACCCCTCCACTTT.

J is TRBJ2-7 and V is TRBV11-2; 7 positions agree with TRBD1. This CDR3 spans 14 amino acids. From germline, CDR1 is SGHAT and CDR2 FQNNGV. The trim removed 5 bases at V and 5 bases at J, leaving 9 bases unmatched. Here the CDR3 reads CASSPETGSHEQYF. CDR3 DNA sequence: TGTGCCAGCAGCCCCGAGACAGGGAGCCACGAGCAGTACTTC.

This clone has a handful of counts. The V gene is TRBV9, the J gene TRBJ2-7; TRBD2 might be the D (5 bases). CDR3 length: 14 residues. CDR1 and CDR2 from the germline V gene are SGDLS and YYNGEE. V was shortened by 0 bases and J by 3 bases, with 10 bases between the two germline ends. For the CDR3, the DNA is TGTGCCAGCAGCGTAGCGACCGGAGGCTACGAGCAGTACTTC. It yields the protein CASSVATGGYEQYF.